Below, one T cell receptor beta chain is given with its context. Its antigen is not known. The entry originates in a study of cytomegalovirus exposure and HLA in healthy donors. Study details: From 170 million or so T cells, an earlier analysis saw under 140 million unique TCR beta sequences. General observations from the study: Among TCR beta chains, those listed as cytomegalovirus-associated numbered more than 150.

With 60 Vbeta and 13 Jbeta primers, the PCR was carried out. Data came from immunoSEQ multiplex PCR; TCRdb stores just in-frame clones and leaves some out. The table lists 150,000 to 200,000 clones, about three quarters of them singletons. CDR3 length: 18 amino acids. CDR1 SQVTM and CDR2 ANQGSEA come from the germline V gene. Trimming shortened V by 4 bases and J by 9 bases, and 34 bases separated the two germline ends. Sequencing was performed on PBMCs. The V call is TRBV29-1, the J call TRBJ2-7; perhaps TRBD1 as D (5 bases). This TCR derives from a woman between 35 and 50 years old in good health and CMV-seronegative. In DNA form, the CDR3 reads TGCAGCGTTGTTCCCCCCCGGCTCGAGAACAGGTCCCAGGTAGGGCAGTACTTC. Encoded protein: CSVVPPRLENRSQVGQYF.